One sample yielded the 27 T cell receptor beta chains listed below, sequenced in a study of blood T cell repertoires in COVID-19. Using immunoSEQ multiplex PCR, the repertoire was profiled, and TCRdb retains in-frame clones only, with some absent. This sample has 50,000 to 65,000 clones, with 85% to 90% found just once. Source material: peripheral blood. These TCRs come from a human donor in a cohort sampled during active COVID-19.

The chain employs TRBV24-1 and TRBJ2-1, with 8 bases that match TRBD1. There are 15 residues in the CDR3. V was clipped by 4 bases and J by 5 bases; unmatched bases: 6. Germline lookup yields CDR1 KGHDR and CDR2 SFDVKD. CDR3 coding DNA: TGTGCCACCAGTGAAACCGGGACAGGTAACAATGAGCAGTTCTTC. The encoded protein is CATSETGTGNNEQFF.

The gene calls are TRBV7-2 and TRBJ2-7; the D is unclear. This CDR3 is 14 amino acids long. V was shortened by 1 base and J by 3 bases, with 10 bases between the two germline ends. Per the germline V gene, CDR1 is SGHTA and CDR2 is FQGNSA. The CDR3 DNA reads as TGTGCCAGCAGCTTAGGGTACAACGACTACGAGCAGTACTTC. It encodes CASSLGYNDYEQYF. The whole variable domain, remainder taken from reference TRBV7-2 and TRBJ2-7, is GAGVSQSPSNKVTEKGKDVELRCDPISGHTALYWYRQSLGQGLEFLIYFQGNSAPDKSGLPSDRFSAERTGGSVSTLTIQRTQQEDSAVYLCASSLGYNDYEQYFGPGTRLTVT.

The CDR3 region has the DNA TGTGCCAGCAGCCCTAGTCAGGAGACCCAGTACTTC. Translation: CASSPSQETQYF. The chain couples TRBV6-2 or TRBV6-3 to TRBJ2-5; D unresolved. This CDR3 has 12 residues. Trimming left V 6 bases short and J 5 bases short, with 10 bases between. From germline, CDR1 is MNHEY and CDR2 SVGEGT.

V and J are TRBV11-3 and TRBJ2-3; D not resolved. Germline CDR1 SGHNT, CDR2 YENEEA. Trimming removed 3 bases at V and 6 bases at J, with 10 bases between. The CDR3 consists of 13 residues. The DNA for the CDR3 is TGTGCCAGCAGCTTGGCGGCCGGGGATACGCAGTATTTT. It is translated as CASSLAAGDTQYF. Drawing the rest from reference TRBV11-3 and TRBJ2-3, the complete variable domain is EAGVVQSPRYKIIEKKQPVAFWCNPISGHNTLYWYLQNLGQGPELLIRYENEEAVDDSQLPKDRFSAERLKGVDSTLKIQPAELGDSAVYLCASSLAAGDTQYFGPGTRLTVL.

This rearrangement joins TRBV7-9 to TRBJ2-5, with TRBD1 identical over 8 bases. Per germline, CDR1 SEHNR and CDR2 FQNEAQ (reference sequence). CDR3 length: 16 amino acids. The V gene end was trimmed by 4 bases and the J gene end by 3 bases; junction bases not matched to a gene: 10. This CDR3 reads CASSSNSGGGKETQYF. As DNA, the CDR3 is TGTGCCAGCAGCTCAAACTCAGGGGGCGGTAAAGAGACCCAGTACTTC.

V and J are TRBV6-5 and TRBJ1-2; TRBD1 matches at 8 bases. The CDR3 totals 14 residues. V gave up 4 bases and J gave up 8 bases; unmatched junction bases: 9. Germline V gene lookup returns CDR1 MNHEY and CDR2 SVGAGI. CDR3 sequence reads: CASSFRRTGRGYTF. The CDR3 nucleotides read TGTGCCAGCAGTTTCAGGAGGACAGGGCGCGGCTACACCTTC.

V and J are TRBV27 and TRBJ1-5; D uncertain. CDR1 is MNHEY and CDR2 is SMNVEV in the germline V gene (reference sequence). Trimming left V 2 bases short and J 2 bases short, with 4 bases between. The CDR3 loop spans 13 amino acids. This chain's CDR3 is CASSLAGNQPQHF. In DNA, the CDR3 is TGTGCCAGCAGTTTAGCAGGCAATCAGCCCCAGCATTTT.

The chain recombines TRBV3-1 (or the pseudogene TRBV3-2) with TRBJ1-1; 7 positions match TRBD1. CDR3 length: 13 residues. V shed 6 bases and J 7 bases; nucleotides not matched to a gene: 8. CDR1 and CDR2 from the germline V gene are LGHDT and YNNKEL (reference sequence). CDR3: CASRLDRVNEAFF. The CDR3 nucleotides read TGTGCCAGCAGACTCGACAGGGTGAATGAAGCTTTCTTT.

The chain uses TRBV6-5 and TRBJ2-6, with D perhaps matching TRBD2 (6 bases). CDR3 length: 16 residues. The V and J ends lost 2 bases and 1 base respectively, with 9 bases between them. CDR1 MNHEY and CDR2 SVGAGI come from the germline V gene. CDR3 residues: CASSYRRGSGANVLTF. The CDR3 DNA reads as TGTGCCAGCAGTTACAGGAGGGGTTCTGGGGCCAACGTCCTGACTTTC.

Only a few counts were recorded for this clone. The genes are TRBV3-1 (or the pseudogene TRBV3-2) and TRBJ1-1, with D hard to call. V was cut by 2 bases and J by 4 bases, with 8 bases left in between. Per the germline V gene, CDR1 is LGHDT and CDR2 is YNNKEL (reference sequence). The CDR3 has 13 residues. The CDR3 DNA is TGTGCCAGCAGCCAACAACGCGGCACTGAAGCTTTCTTT. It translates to CASSQQRGTEAFF.

CDR3 DNA sequence: TGTGCCAGCAGCTTACTACCCCTGGGTGTAGATACGCAGTATTTT. Its translation: CASSLLPLGVDTQYF. The chain has TRBV5-8 and TRBJ2-3; unclear D gene. The length of the CDR3 is 15 residues. The germline V gene has CDR1 SGHTS and CDR2 YDEGEE. The V gene lost 2 bases and the J gene lost 5 bases, with 15 bases spanning the gap.

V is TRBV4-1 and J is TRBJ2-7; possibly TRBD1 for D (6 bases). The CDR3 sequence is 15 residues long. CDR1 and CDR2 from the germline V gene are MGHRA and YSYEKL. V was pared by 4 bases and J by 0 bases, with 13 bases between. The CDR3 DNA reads TGCGCCAGCAGCCGTCAGGGGAGCACCTCCTACGAGCAGTACTTC. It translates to CASSRQGSTSYEQYF.

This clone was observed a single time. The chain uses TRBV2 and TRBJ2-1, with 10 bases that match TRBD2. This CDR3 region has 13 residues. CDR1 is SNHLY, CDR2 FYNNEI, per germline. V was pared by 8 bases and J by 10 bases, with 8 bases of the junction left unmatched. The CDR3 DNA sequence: TGTGCCAGCGAATTAACTAGCGGGGCGGAGCAGTTCTTC. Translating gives CASELTSGAEQFF. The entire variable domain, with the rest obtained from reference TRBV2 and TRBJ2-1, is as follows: EPEVTQTPSHQVTQMGQEVILRCVPISNHLYFYWYRQILGQKVEFLVSFYNNEISEKSEIFDDQFSVERPDGSNFTLKIRSTKLEDSAMYFCASELTSGAEQFFGPGTRLTVL.

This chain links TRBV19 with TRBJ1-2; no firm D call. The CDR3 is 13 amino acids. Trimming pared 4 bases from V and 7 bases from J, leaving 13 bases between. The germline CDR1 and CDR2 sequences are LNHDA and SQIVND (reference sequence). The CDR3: CASSTQAVGGYTF. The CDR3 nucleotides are TGTGCCAGTAGTACCCAGGCAGTCGGTGGCTACACCTTC.

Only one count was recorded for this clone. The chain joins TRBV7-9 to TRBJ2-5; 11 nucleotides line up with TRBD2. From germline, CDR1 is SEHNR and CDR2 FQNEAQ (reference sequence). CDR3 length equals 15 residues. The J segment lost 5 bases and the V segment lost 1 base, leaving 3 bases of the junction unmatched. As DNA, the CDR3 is TGTGCCAGCAGCTTAGTTACTAGCGGGGGTGAGACCCAGTACTTC. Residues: CASSLVTSGGETQYF.

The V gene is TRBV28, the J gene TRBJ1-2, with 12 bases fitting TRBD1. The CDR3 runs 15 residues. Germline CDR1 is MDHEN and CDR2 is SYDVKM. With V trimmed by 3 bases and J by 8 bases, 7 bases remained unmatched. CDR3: CASSFAGQGARGYTF. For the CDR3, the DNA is TGTGCCAGCAGTTTTGCGGGACAGGGGGCGCGAGGCTACACCTTC.

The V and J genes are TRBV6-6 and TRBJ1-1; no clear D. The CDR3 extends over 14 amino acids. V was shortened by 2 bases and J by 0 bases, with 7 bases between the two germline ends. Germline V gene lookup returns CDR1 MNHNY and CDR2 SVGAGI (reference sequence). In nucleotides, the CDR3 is TGTGCCAGCAGTTACCAGGTGATGAACACTGAAGCTTTCTTT. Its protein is CASSYQVMNTEAFF.

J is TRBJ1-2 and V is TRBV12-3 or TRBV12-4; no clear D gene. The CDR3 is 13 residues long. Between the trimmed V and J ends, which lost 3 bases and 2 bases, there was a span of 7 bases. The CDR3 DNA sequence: TGTGCCAGCAGTTTGGGCTCAAACTATGGCTACACCTTC. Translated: CASSLGSNYGYTF.

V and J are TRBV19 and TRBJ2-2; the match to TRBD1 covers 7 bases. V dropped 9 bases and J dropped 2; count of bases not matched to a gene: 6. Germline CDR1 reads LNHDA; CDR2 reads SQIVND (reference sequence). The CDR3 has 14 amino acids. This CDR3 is CASRDSLNTGELFF. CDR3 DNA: TGTGCCAGCCGGGACAGCCTAAACACCGGGGAGCTGTTTTTT.

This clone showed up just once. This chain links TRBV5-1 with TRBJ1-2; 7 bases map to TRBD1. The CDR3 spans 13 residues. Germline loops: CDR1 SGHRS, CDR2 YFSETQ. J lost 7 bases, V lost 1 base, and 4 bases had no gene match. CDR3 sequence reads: CASSLTGDIGYTF. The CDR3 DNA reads TGCGCCAGCAGCTTGACAGGGGACATTGGCTACACCTTC.

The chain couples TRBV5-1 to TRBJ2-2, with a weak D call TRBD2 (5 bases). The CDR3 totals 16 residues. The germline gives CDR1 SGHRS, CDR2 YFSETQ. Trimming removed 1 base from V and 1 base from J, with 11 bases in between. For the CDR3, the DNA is TGCGCCAGCAGCTTGCGGTCTAGCAAGAACACCGGGGAGCTGTTTTTT. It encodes CASSLRSSKNTGELFF. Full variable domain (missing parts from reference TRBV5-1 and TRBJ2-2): KAGVTQTPRYLIKTRGQQVTLSCSPISGHRSVSWYQQTPGQGLQFLFEYFSETQRNKGNFPGRFSGRQFSNSRSEMNVSTLELGDSALYLCASSLRSSKNTGELFFGEGSRLTVL.

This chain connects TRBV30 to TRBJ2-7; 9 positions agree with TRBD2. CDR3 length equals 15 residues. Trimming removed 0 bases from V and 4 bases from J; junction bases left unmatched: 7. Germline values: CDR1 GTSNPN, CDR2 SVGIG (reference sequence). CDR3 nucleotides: TGTGCCTGGAGTGTGCCGGGGCTAGCGGGGTACGAGCAGTACTTC. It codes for CAWSVPGLAGYEQYF.

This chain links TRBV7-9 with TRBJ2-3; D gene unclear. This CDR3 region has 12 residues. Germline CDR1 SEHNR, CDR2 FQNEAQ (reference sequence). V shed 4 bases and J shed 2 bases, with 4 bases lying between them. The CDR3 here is CASSSLTDTQYF. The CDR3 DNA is TGTGCCAGCAGCTCCCTCACAGATACGCAGTATTTT. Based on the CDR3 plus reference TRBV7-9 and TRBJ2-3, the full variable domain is DTGVSQNPRHKITKRGQNVTFRCDPISEHNRLYWYRQTLGQGPEFLTYFQNEAQLEKSRLLSDRFSAERPKGSFSTLEIQRTEQGDSAMYLCASSSLTDTQYFGPGTRLTVL.

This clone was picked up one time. The CDR3 sequence is CARSLARRVARKNTDTQYF. CDR3 sequence (DNA): TGTGCCAGAAGCTTGGCCCGCAGGGTGGCTCGGAAAAACACAGATACGCAGTATTTT. This chain uses TRBV5-3 with TRBJ2-3; possibly TRBD1 for D (5 bases). TRBV5-3 is placed among ORFs of uncertain function. V dropped 0 bases and J dropped 2 bases, with 22 bases sitting between them. The CDR3 runs to 19 residues.

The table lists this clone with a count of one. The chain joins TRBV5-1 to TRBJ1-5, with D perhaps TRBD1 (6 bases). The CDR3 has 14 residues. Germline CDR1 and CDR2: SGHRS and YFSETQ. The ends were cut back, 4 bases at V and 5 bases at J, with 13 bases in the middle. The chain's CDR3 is CASSLGGGDQPQHF. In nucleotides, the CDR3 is TGCGCCAGCAGCCTCGGAGGGGGGGATCAGCCCCAGCATTTT.

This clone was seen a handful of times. DNA for the CDR3: TGTGCCAGTAGTGATTTGCGGAGAATGGGCTACACCTTC. Protein product: CASSDLRRMGYTF. The chain links TRBV19 to TRBJ1-2; D gene ambiguous. CDR1 is LNHDA, CDR2 SQIVND, per germline (reference sequence). CDR3 length equals 13 residues. V lost 5 bases and J lost 8, with 15 bases in between.

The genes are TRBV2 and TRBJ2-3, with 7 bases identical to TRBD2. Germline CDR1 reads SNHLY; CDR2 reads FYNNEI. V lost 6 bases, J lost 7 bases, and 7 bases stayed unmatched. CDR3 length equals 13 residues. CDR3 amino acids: CASSWGEGNTQYF. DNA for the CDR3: TGTGCCAGCAGCTGGGGGGAGGGGAATACGCAGTATTTT.